This T cell receptor (beta chain) was sequenced in a study of blood T cell repertoires in COVID-19. Study overall: The cDNA or gDNA used as material had been derived from T cells, B-cell-depleted T cells, or PBMCs.

This clone was seen more than once but under ten times. The CDR3 has 15 amino acids. V was pared by 6 bases and J by 4 bases, with 9 bases of the junction left unmatched. Germline CDR1 LNHDA, CDR2 SQIVND (reference sequence). Study processing details: It was from reference gene primer amplification that nucleated cell counts were estimated. The table came from immunoSEQ multiplex PCR; TCRdb's copy has only in-frame clones and leaves some out. V, J and clone size derive from that table, while D and trimming were established from the DNA sequence. This table holds about 200,000 clones, about 82% found once.

The genes are TRBV19 and TRBJ2-3; 8 bases fit TRBD2. The origin of this receptor is a woman aged 70-85 years with COVID-19, enrolled during active disease. The sequenced sample was peripheral blood. This CDR3 is CASSGGATNPDTQYF. The CDR3 coding sequence is TGTGCCAGTAGCGGGGGGGCCACAAATCCAGATACGCAGTATTTT.